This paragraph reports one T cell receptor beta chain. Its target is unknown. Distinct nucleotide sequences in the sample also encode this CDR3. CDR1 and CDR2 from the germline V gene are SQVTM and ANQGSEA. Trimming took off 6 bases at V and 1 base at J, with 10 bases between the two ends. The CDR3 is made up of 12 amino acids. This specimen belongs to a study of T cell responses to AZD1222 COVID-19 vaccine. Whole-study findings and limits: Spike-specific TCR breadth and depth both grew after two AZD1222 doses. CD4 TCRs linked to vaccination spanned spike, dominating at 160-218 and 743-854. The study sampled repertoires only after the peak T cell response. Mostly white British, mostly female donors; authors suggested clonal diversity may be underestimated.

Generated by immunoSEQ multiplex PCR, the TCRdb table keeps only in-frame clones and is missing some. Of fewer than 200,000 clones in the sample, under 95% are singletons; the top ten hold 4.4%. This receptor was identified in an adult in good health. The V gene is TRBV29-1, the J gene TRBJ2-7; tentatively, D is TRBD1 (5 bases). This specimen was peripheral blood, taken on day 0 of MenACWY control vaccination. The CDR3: CSVTGVSYEQYF. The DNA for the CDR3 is TGCAGCGTAACAGGCGTATCCTACGAGCAGTACTTC.